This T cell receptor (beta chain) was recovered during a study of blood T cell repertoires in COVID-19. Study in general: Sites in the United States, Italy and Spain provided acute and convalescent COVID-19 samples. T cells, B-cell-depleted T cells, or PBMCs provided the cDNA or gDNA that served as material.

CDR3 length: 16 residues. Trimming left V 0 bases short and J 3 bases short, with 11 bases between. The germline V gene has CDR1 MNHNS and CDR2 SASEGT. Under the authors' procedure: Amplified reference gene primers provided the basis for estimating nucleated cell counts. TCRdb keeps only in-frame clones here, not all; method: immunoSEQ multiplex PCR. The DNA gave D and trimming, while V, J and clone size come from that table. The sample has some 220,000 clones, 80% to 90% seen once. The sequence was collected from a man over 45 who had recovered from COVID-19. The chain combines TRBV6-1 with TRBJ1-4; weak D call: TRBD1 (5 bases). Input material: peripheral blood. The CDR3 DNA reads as TGTGCCAGCAGTGAAGCGGGAGGGGCCGCTAATGAAAAACTGTTTTTT. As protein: CASSEAGGAANEKLFF.